This TCR beta chain was obtained from a study of response to subunit inactivated influenza vaccine. This clonotype turned up a few times. TCRdb re-called the RT-PCR reads with MiXCR, one entry per CDR3 protein. The sample contains around 850,000 distinct CDR3 sequences, about 18% of which appear only once. With 5 bases clipped from V and 9 bases from J, the junction kept 12 bases outside the gene matches. CDR1 is SGHTA, CDR2 FQGNSA, per germline. The CDR3 covers 15 residues. The sequence was collected from a man aged 50-60 years who received an inactivated influenza vaccine. V is TRBV7-2 and J is TRBJ2-1; 8 bases match TRBD1. Sequencing was performed on PBMCs from blood, taken 5 to 6 days after vaccination. CDR3 coding DNA: TGTGCCAGCAGCCCCTGGACAGGGACTGGGACTGAGCAGTTCTTC. As protein: CASSPWTGTGTEQFF.